Listed here are 10 T cell receptor beta chains from one sample, sequenced in a study of blood T cell repertoires in COVID-19. Produced via immunoSEQ multiplex PCR; TCRdb's table is partial and in-frame only. The sample has 150,000 to 200,000 clones, roughly 80% seen once; the top ten hold approximately 19%. The sequencing input was peripheral blood. The receptors were gathered from a woman aged 80 or over with acute or convalescent COVID-19.

The V gene is TRBV30, the J gene TRBJ1-1, with unresolved D. The V and J ends lost 2 bases and 4 bases respectively, with 11 bases between them. Germline assignment: CDR1 GTSNPN and CDR2 SVGIG (reference sequence). The CDR3 length is 13 residues. The CDR3 DNA reads as TGTGCCTGGAGTAGAAATCGAGCCACTGAAGCTTTCTTT. This encodes CAWSRNRATEAFF.

The chain has TRBV20-1 and TRBJ1-6; D may be TRBD1 (5 bases). From germline, CDR1 is DFQATT and CDR2 SNEGSKA (reference sequence). V shed 3 bases and J shed 5 bases, with 20 bases lying between them. The CDR3 spans 17 residues. This CDR3 reads CSASAGGPPTNNSPLHF. CDR3 coding DNA: TGCAGTGCTAGTGCGGGGGGTCCGCCGACCAATAATTCACCCCTCCACTTT.

This clone was observed a handful of times. The chain combines TRBV3-1 (or the pseudogene TRBV3-2) with TRBJ2-1; D unclear. CDR1 is LGHDT, CDR2 YNNKEL, per germline (reference sequence). CDR3 length: 12 amino acids. Trimming removed 2 bases at V and 12 bases at J, with 11 bases between. The DNA for the CDR3 is TGTGCCAGCAGCCAAAGCCGTACGGGGCAGTTCTTC. This codes for CASSQSRTGQFF.

V gene TRBV27 combines with J gene TRBJ2-5, with 7 nucleotides matching TRBD1. CDR1 is MNHEY and CDR2 is SMNVEV in the germline V gene (reference sequence). This CDR3 has 17 amino acids. With 5 bases clipped from V and 2 bases from J, the junction kept 14 bases outside the gene matches. The CDR3 loop is CASSTGATGGQQETQYF. Written as DNA, the CDR3 is TGTGCCAGCAGTACAGGGGCCACAGGTGGGCAACAAGAGACCCAGTACTTC.

V and J are TRBV12-3 or TRBV12-4 and TRBJ2-2; D remains unclear. The CDR3 spans 13 residues. Trimming cost V 5 bases and J 6 bases, with 10 bases left between them. CDR3 in DNA: TGTGCCAGCAGTCCCCGTGGCTCCGGGGAGCTGTTTTTT. This sequence encodes CASSPRGSGELFF.

This chain joins TRBV5-6 and TRBJ2-1; 7 nucleotides agree with TRBD1. The CDR3 contains 14 residues. The germline gives CDR1 SGHDT, CDR2 YYEEEE. With V trimmed by 1 base and J by 3 bases, 1 base remained unmatched. The CDR3 DNA reads as TGTGCCAGCAGCTTGACAGGGGTCTACAATGAGCAGTTCTTC. Translation gives CASSLTGVYNEQFF.

The CDR3 here is CASRVSPGTYEQYF. CDR3 DNA sequence: TGTGCCAGCAGGGTTTCTCCGGGGACCTACGAGCAGTACTTC. This chain joins TRBV2 and TRBJ2-7; D may be TRBD2 (5 bases). Trimming removed 6 bases at V and 2 bases at J, with 14 bases between. CDR1 SNHLY and CDR2 FYNNEI come from the germline V gene. This CDR3 spans 14 amino acids.

This clone was recorded once. The CDR3, as DNA: TGTGCCCTTAGGGGGGGACTAGCCAAAAACATTCAGTACTTC. As protein: CALRGGLAKNIQYF. The rearrangement joins TRBV6-5 to TRBJ2-4, with D possibly being TRBD2 (7 bases). In germline, CDR1 is MNHEY, CDR2 SVGAGI. V was cut by 11 bases and J by 0 bases, with 14 bases left in between. The length of the CDR3 is 14 residues.

The CDR3 DNA reads as TGTGCCAGTAGTACTCACAGGGGAATAGGCACTGAAGCTTTCTTT. Its translation: CASSTHRGIGTEAFF. The rearrangement joins TRBV19 to TRBJ1-1; 7 bases agree with TRBD1. With V trimmed by 4 bases and J by 4 bases, 9 bases remained unmatched. CDR1 is LNHDA, CDR2 SQIVND, per germline (reference sequence). The CDR3 is 15 amino acids.

The V and J genes are TRBV19 and TRBJ2-7; no firm D call. Germline V gene data show CDR1 as LNHDA and CDR2 as SQIVND (reference sequence). The CDR3 contains 13 residues. The V end was cut by 2 bases, the J end by 2 bases, with 7 bases between. The CDR3 nucleotides are TGTGCCAGTAGTATATCTACCCCCTACGAGCAGTACTTC. Translating gives CASSISTPYEQYF. Full variable domain (remainder filled in from reference TRBV19 and TRBJ2-7): DGGITQSPKYLFRKEGQNVTLSCEQNLNHDAMYWYRQDPGQGLRLIYYSQIVNDFQKGDIAEGYSVSREKKESFPLTVTSAQKNPTAFYLCASSISTPYEQYFGPGTRLTVT.